Included here is one T cell receptor (beta chain) sequence, with context. Antigen: not known. The data originate from a study of long-term antiretroviral therapy in people with HIV. Study findings and constraints: The study lacked data on ART adherence, viral resistance or therapy changes. Transplant donor controls retained higher diversity, though diversity increased after ART.

Unmatched junction bases numbered 6, after V lost 1 base and J lost 7 bases. Germline values: CDR1 SGHTA, CDR2 FQGTGA. CDR3 length equals 15 residues. Sequencing relied on immunoSEQ assay v3.0, run at survey level. Each sample had sequencing targeting about 40,000-50,000 T-cell genomes. TCRdb's table, derived via immunoSEQ multiplex PCR, lists solely in-frame clones and lacks some. The sample includes about 28,000 clones, about 94% of them seen just once. Sequencing was performed on unsorted PBMCs, taken 6.2 years after starting antiretroviral therapy. The sequence derives from a man aged 40-55 years with HIV. The V and J genes are TRBV7-3 and TRBJ2-1; 8 bases align to TRBD1. CDR3 sequence reads: CASSLSWTGLNEQFF. CDR3 DNA: TGTGCCAGCAGCTTAAGTTGGACAGGGTTAAATGAGCAGTTCTTC.